This T cell receptor (beta chain) was sequenced for a study of CD8 T cells in ankylosing spondylitis. The study's findings and limits: The clones that were linked to disease were reported to be significantly enriched in matched synovial fluid samples from ankylosing spondylitis patients. In the blood and synovial fluid of reactive arthritis, some motif variants had been previously reported. Fewer than 10 highly homologous variants formed a TCR beta motif that appeared characteristic of ankylosing spondylitis blood.

Quantitative 5'-RACE with molecular barcodes produced the TCR beta libraries. MiXCR was run by TCRdb on the 5' RACE reads, yielding one entry per CDR3 protein. The sample holds around 100,000 distinct CDR3 sequences, around 24% seen once. 9 amino acids form the CDR3, both terminal residues included. This clonotype has only one observation. The antigen remains unidentified. The missing conserved phenylalanine or tryptophan at the end of this CDR3 makes a read error likely. It is unclear where the CDR3 begins or ends on the DNA, so no DNA is shown, and the CDR3 is as TCRdb lists it. The rearrangement uses TRBV21-1 and TRBJ1-2; TRBD1 is the table's D call and was not checked against the DNA. TRBV21-1 counts as a pseudogene. The sequence came from a male donor with ankylosing spondylitis. Sequencing was carried out using synovial fluid, either unsorted or a sorted T cell fraction (not recorded which). The CDR3 sequence is CASSKTRRS.